This is a list of T cell receptor beta chains from one sample in a study of T cell repertoires in cytomegalovirus infection. Their specific antigens are unknown. Via MiXCR, TCRdb re-called the reads, giving one row per CDR3 protein. The sample records approximately 990,000 distinct CDR3 sequences, approximately 30% being singletons. Sequences were derived from cultured CD8+ T cells from PBMCs, sampled from culture after CMV antigen stimulation. These receptors were collected from a human donor in good health (CMV status not recorded). Some clones in this sample may be carry-over from other donors' samples. CDR3s include the opening cysteine and the closing phenylalanine or tryptophan. The D gene is left open where the match is weak. Clone size, where shown, is once, few, many, or a class for clones that have expanded.

d_call	clone_size	j_call	v_call	cdr3_nt	cdr3_aa
NA	many	TRBJ2-7	TRBV7-6	TGTGCCAGCAGCGGGGGGGCCAGCTACGAGCAGTACTTC	CASSGGASYEQYF
NA	few	TRBJ2-5	TRBV27	TGTGCCAGCAGCGATTGGGAGACCCAGTACTTC	CASSDWETQYF
NA	NA	TRBJ2-4	TRBV7-6	TGTGCCAACAGCCAGGTTTGGACGAACATTCAGTACTTC	CANSQVWTNIQYF
TRBD1	NA	TRBJ2-3	TRBV5-5	TGTGCCAGCAGCTCCAACAGGGGGCGGGGAGATACGCAGTATTTT	CASSSNRGRGDTQYF
TRBD1	NA	TRBJ2-7	TRBV18	TGTGCCAGCTCAGTACAGGGGGCAAGAGAGCAGTACTTC	CASSVQGAREQYF
NA	NA	TRBJ1-2	TRBV5-6	TGTGCCAGCAGCTACCCTTGGGCAGGTGAAGGCTACACCTTC	CASSYPWAGEGYTF
NA	NA	TRBJ1-4	TRBV7-9	TGTGCCAGCAGCTTAGGAGCAGGAGTTACGGAAAAACTGTTTTTT	CASSLGAGVTEKLFF
NA	few	TRBJ2-5	TRBV6-6	TGTGCCAGCAGTTACTCGACTCAGCAAGAGACCCAGTACTTC	CASSYSTQQETQYF
NA	NA	TRBJ2-3	TRBV11-3	TGTGCCAGCAGCGTAGGGAGTCTAAACACAGATACGCAGTATTTT	CASSVGSLNTDTQYF
TRBD1	NA	TRBJ1-2	TRBV7-6	TGTGCCAGCAAGGGGCAGTTCGGGACAGGGGATGGCTACACCTTC	CASKGQFGTGDGYTF
NA	NA	TRBJ1-1	TRBV7-6	TGTGCCAGCGGAATGGGATACACTGAAGCTTTCTTT	CASGMGYTEAFF